This T cell receptor (beta chain) came from a study of control samples from healthy donors and cancer patients. The V segment lost 0 bases and the J segment 4 bases; nucleotides outside the gene matches: 7. This CDR3 contains 17 residues. Germline values: CDR1 SGDLS, CDR2 YYNGEE. Here immunoSEQ multiplex PCR was the method, and the copy in TCRdb shows in-frame clones only, minus some. The sample holds some 110,000 clones, more than 80% seen once. The TCR originated in a woman aged 45-65 years with colorectal cancer. This rearrangement joins TRBV9 to TRBJ2-2; 9 bases fit TRBD1. The specimen sequenced was PBMCs. CDR3 sequence reads: CASSVGGTGSGTGELFF. The CDR3 DNA reads TGTGCCAGCAGCGTAGGGGGGACAGGGAGTGGCACCGGGGAGCTGTTTTTT.